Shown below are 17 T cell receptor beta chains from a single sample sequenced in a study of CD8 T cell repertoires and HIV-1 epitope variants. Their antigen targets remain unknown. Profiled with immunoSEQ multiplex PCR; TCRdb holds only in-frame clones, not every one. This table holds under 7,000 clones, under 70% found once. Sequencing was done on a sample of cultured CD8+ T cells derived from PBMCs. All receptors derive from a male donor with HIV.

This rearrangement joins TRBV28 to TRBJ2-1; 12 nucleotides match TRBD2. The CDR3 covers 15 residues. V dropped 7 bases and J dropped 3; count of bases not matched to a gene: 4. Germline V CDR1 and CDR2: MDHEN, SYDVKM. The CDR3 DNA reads TGTGCCAGCAAAATGACTAGCGGGGGCTACAATGAGCAGTTCTTC. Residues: CASKMTSGGYNEQFF. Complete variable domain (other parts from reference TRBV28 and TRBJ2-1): DVKVTQSSRYLVKRTGEKVFLECVQDMDHENMFWYRQDPGLGLRLIYFSYDVKMKEKGDIPEGYSVSREKKERFSLILESASTNQTSMYLCASKMTSGGYNEQFFGPGTRLTVL.

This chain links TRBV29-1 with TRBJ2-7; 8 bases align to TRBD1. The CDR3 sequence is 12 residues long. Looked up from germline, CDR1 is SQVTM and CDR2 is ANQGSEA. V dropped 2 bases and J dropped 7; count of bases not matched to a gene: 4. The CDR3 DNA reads TGCAGCGTTGAACAGGGGGCGCGAGAGCAGTACTTC. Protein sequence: CSVEQGAREQYF.

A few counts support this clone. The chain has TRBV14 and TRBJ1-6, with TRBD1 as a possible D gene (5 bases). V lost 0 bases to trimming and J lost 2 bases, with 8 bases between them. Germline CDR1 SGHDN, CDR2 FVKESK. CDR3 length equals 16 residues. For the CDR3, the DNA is TGTGCCAGCAGCCAAGAGTGGGGGGCCTATAATTCACCCCTCCACTTT. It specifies CASSQEWGAYNSPLHF.

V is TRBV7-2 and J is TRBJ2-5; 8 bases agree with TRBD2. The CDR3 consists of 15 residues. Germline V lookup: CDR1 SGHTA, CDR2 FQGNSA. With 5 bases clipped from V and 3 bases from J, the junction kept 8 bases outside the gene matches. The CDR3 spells CASSQGGAGEETQYF. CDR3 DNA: TGTGCCAGCAGCCAAGGCGGAGCGGGGGAAGAGACCCAGTACTTC.

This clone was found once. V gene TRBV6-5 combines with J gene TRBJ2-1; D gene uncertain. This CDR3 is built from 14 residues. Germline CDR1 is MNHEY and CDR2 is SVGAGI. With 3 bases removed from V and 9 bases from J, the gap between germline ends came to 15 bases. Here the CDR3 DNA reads TGTGCCAGCAGTTATGGACCCGCAGACGGTGAGCAGTTCTTC. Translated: CASSYGPADGEQFF.

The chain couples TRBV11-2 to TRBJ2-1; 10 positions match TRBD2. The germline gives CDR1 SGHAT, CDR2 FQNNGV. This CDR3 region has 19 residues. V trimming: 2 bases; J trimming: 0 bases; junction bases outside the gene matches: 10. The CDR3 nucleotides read TGTGCCAGCAGCTTATCGTCGGGACTAGCGCGAAGCTCCTACAATGAGCAGTTCTTC. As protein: CASSLSSGLARSSYNEQFF.

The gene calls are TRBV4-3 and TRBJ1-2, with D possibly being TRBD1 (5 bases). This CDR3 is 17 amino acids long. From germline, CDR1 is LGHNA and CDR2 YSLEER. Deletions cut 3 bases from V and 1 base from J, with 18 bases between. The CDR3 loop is CASSQTDSGPNNYGYTF. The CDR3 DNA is TGCGCCAGCAGCCAGACGGACTCGGGACCAAATAACTATGGCTACACCTTC.

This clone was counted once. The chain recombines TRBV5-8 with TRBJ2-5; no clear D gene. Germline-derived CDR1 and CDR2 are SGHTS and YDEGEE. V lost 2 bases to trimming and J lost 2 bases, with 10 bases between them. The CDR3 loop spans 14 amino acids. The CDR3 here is CASSFLTPQETQYF. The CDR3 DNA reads TGTGCCAGCAGCTTCCTAACACCTCAAGAGACCCAGTACTTC.

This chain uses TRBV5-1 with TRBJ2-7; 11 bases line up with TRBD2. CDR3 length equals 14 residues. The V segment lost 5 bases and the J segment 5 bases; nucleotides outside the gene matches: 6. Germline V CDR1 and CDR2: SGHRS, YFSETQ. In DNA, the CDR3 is TGCGCCAGCAGGACCGGGACTAGCGGTGACGAGCAGTACTTC. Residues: CASRTGTSGDEQYF.

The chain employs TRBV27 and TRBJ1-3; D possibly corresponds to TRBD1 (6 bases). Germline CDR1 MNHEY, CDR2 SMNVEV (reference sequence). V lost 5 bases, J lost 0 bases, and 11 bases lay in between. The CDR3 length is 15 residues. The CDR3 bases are TGTGCCAGCAGTCCCACCAGGGGCTCTGGAAACACCATATATTTT. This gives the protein CASSPTRGSGNTIYF.

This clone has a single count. CDR3 in DNA: TGTGCCAGCAGTTGGACCGGGGAGCTGTTTTTT. Its translation is CASSWTGELFF. The chain has TRBV28 and TRBJ2-2, with D uncertain. Per germline, CDR1 MDHEN and CDR2 SYDVKM. CDR3 size: 11 residues. Trimming took off 4 bases at V and 5 bases at J, with 2 bases between the two ends.

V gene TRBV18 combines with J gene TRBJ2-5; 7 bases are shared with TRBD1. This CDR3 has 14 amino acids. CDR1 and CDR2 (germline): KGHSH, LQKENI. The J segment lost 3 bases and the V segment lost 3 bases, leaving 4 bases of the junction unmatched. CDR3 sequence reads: CASSPMGTEETQYF. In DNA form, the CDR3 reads TGTGCCAGCTCACCGATGGGGACAGAAGAGACCCAGTACTTC. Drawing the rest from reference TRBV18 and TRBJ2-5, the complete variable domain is NAGVMQNPRHLVRRRGQEARLRCSPMKGHSHVYWYRQLPEEGLKFMVYLQKENIIDESGMPKERFSAEFPKEGPSILRIQQVVRGDSAAYFCASSPMGTEETQYFGPGTRLLVL.

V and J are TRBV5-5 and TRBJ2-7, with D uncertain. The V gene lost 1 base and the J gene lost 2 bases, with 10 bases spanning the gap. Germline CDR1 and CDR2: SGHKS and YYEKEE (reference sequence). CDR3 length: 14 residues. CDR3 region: CASSLIGGPYEQYF. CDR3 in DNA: TGTGCCAGCAGCTTGATCGGCGGTCCCTACGAGCAGTACTTC.

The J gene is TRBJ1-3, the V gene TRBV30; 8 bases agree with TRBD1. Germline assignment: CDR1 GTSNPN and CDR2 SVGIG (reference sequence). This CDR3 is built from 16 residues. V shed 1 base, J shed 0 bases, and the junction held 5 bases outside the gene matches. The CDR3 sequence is CAWSGRDRSSGNTIYF. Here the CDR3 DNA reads TGTGCCTGGAGTGGAAGGGACAGGAGCTCTGGAAACACCATATATTTT.

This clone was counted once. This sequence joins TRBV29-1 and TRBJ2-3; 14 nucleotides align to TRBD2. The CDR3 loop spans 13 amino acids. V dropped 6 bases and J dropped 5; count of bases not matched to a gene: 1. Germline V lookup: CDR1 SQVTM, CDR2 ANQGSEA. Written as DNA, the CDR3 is TGCAGCGTAGGGACTAGCGGGAGAGATACGCAGTATTTT. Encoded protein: CSVGTSGRDTQYF.

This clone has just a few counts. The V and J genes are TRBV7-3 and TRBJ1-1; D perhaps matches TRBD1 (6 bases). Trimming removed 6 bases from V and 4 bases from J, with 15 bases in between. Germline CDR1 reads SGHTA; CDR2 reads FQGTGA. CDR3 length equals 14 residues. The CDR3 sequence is CASSPAGVGTEAFF. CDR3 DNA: TGTGCCAGCAGTCCGGCAGGGGTAGGCACTGAAGCTTTCTTT.

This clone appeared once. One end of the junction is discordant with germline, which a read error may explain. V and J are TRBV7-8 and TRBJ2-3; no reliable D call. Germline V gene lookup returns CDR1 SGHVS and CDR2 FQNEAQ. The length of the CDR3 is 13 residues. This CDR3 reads CASSTIGTDTQYF. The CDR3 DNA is TGTGCCAGCAGCACCATTGGCACGGATACGCAGTATTTT.